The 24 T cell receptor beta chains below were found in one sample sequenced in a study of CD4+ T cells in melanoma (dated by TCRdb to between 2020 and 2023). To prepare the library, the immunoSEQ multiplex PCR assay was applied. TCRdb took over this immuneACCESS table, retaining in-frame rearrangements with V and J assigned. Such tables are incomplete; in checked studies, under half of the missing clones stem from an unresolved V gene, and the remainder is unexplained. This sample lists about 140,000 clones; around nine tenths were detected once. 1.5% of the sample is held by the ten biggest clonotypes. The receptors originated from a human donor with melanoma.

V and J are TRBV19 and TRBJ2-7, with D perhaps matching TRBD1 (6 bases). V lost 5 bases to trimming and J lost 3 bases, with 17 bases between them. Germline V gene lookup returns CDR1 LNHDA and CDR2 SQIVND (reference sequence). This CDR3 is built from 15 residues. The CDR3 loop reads CASSRQAAANYEQYF. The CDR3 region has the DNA TGTGCCAGTAGTCGACAGGCCGCTGCAAACTACGAGCAGTACTTC.

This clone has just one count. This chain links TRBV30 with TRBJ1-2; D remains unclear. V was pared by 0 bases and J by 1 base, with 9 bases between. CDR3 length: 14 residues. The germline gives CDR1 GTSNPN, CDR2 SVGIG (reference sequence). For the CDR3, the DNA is TGTGCCTGGAGTGTCCGGGATGGTAACTATGGCTACACCTTC. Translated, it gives CAWSVRDGNYGYTF.

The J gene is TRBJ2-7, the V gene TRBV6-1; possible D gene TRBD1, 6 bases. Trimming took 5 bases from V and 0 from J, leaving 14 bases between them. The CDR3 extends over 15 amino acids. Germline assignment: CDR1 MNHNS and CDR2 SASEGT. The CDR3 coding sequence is TGTGCCAGCAGTCGGACAGACCCAAGCTCCTACGAGCAGTACTTC. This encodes CASSRTDPSSYEQYF.

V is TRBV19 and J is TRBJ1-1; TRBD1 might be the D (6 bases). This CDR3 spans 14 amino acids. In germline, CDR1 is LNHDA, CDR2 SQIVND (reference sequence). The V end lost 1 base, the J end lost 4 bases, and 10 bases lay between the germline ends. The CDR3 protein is CASSIVGGSTEAFF. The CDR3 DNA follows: TGTGCCAGTAGTATAGTAGGGGGGAGCACTGAAGCTTTCTTT.

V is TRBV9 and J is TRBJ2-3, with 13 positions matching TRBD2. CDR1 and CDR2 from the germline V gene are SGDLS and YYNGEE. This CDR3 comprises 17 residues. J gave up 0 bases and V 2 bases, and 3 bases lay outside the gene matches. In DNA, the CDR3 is TGTGCCAGCAGCGTTGGGGGACTAGCGGGGAGCACAGATACGCAGTATTTT. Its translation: CASSVGGLAGSTDTQYF.

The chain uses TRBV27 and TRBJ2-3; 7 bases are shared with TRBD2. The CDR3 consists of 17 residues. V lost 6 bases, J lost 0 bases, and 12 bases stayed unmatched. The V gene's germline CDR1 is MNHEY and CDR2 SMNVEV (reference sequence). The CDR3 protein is CASRQLMSGDSTDTQYF. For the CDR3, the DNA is TGTGCCAGCAGACAGCTTATGAGCGGGGATAGCACAGATACGCAGTATTTT.

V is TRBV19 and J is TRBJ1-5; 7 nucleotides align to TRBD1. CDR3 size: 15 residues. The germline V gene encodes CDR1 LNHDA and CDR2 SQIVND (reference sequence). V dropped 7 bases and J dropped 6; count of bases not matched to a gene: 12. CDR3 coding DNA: TGTGCCAGTACCGGGACAGTCCTTTTCGCTCAGCCCCAGCATTTT. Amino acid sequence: CASTGTVLFAQPQHF.

CDR3 amino acids: CASRDRVYEQYF. The CDR3 DNA sequence: TGTGCCAGCCGGGACAGGGTCTACGAGCAGTACTTC. V gene TRBV2 combines with J gene TRBJ2-7; 9 positions match TRBD1. CDR3 length equals 12 residues. J gave up 3 bases and V 8 bases, and 2 bases lay outside the gene matches. Germline assignment: CDR1 SNHLY and CDR2 FYNNEI.

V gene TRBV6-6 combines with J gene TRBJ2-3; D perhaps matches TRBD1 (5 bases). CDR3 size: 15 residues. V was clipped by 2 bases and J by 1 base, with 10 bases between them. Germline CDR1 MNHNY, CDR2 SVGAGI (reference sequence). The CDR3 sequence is CASSYQGRGTDTQYF. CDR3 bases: TGTGCCAGCAGTTACCAGGGTCGGGGCACAGATACGCAGTATTTT.

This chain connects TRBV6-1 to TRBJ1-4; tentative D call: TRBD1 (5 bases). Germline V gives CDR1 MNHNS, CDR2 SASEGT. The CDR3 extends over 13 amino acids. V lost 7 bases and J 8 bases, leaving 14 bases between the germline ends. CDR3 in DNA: TGTGCCAGCAACCAGGGTTTTCAGGAAAAACTGTTTTTT. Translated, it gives CASNQGFQEKLFF.

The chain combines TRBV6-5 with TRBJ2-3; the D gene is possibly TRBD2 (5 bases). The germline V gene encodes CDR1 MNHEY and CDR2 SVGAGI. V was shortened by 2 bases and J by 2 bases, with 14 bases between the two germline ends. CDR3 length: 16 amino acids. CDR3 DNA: TGTGCCAGCAGTTACAGGACGGGGAGTAACACAGATACGCAGTATTTT. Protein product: CASSYRTGSNTDTQYF.

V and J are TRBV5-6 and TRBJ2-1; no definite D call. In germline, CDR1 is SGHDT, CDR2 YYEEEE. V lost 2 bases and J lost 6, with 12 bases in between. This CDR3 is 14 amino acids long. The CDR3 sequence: CASSFISVVNEQFF. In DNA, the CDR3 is TGTGCCAGCAGCTTCATCTCGGTGGTCAATGAGCAGTTCTTC.

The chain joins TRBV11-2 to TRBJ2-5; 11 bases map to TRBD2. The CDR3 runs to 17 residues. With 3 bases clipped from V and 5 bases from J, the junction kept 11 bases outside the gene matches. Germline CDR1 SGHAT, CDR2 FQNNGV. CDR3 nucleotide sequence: TGTGCCAGCAGCTTGGTTAGCGGGGGGGCCCTAGACGAGACCCAGTACTTC. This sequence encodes CASSLVSGGALDETQYF.

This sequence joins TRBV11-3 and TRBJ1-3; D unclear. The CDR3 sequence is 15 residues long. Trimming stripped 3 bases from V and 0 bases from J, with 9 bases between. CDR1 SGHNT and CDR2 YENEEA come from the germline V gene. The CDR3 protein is CASSLGSSSGNTIYF. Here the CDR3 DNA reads TGTGCCAGCAGCTTGGGCAGTTCCTCTGGAAACACCATATATTTT.

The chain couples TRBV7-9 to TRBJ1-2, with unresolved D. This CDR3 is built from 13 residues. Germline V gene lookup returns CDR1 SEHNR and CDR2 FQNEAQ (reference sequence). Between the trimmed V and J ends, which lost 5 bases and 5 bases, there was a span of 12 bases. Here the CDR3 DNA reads TGTGCCAGCAGCCCGGACGGGAATTATGGCTACACCTTC. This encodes CASSPDGNYGYTF.

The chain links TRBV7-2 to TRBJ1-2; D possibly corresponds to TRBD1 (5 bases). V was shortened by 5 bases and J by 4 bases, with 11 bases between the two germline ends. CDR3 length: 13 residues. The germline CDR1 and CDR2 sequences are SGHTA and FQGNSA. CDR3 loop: CASSGGRGYGYTF. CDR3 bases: TGTGCCAGCAGCGGGGGGAGGGGCTATGGCTACACCTTC. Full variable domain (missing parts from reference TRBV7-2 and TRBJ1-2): GAGVSQSPSNKVTEKGKDVELRCDPISGHTALYWYRQSLGQGLEFLIYFQGNSAPDKSGLPSDRFSAERTGGSVSTLTIQRTQQEDSAVYLCASSGGRGYGYTFGSGTRLTVV.

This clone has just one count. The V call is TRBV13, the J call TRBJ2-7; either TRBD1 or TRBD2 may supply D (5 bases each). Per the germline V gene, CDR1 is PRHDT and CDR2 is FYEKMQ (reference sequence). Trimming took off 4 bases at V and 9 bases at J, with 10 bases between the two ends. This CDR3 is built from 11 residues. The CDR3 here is CASSYGAAQYF. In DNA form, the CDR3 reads TGTGCCAGCAGCTACGGGGCAGCGCAGTACTTC.

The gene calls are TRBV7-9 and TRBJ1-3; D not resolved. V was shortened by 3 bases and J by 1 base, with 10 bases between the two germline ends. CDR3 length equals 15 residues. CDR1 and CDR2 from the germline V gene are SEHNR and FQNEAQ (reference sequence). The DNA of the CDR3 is TGTGCCAGCAGCTTGAAAGGGAGTTCTGGAAACACCATATATTTT. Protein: CASSLKGSSGNTIYF.

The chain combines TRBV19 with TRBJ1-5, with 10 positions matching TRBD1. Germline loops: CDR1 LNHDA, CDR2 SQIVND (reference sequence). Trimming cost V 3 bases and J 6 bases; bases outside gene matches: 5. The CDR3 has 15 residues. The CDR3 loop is CASSIDRGPVQPQHF. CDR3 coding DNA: TGTGCCAGTAGTATCGACAGGGGGCCGGTTCAGCCCCAGCATTTT.

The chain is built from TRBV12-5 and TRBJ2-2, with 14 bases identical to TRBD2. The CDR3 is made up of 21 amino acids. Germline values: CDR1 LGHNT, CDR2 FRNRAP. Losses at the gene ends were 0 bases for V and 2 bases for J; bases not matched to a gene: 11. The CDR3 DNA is TGTGCTAGTGGTTTGGTACTAATAGAGGGACTAGCGGGGGTTAACACCGGGGAGCTGTTTTTT. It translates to CASGLVLIEGLAGVNTGELFF.

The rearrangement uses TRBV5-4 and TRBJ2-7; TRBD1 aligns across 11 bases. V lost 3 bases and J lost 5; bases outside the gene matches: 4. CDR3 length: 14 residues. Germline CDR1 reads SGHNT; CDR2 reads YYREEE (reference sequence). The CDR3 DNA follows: TGTGCCAGCAGCTCCGGGACAGGGGGACACGAGCAGTACTTC. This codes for CASSSGTGGHEQYF.

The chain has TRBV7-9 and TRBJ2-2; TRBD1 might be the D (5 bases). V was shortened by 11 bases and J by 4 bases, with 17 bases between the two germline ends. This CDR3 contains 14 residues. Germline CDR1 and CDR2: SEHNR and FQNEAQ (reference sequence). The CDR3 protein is CAGRQPQTTGELFF. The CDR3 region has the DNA TGTGCCGGCCGACAGCCCCAGACCACCGGGGAGCTGTTTTTT.

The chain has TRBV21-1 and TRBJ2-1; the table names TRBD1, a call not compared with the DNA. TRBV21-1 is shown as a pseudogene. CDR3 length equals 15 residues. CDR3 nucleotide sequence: TGTGCCAGCAGCTTTCAGGACAGGTACTACAATGAGCAGTTCTTC. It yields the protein CASSFQDRYYNEQFF.

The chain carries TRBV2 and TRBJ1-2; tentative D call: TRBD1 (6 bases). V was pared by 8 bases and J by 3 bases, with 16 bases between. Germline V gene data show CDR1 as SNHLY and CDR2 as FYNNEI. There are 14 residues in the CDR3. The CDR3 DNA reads TGTGCCAGCGGGAATACAGGGCTTCACTATGGCTACACCTTC. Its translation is CASGNTGLHYGYTF.